The rows below give T cell receptor beta chains drawn from one sample of a study of blood T cell repertoires in COVID-19. Using immunoSEQ multiplex PCR, the repertoire was profiled, and TCRdb retains in-frame clones only, with some absent. This table holds about 57,000 clones, approximately 78% found once. Source material: peripheral blood. These receptors were taken from a woman of 80 years or more with acute or convalescent COVID-19. Each CDR3 is given with its conserved first and last residue. D genes are given only for firm matches. Clone size is stated in some rows and not others, as once, few, many or a class when expanded.

>TRBD2|TRBJ2-2|.|TRBV19|18
TGTGCCAGTAGTATCGGACTAGCGGGGGGATCGGACACCGGGGAGCTGTTTTTT
CASSIGLAGGSDTGELFF
>TRBD2|TRBJ2-7|.|TRBV6-5|15
TGTGCCAGCAGTTACTCTGCGGGAGTCTCCTACGAGCAGTACTTC
CASSYSAGVSYEQYF
>TRBD1|TRBJ1-1|.|TRBV18|13
TGTGCCAGCTCGGGGACAGGGGGCTCTGAAGCTTTCTTT
CASSGTGGSEAFF
>TRBD1|TRBJ2-3|.|TRBV6-5|14
TGTGCCAGCAGCCCCATACAGACAGGGGATACGCAGTATTTT
CASSPIQTGDTQYF
>.|TRBJ2-6|once|TRBV2|17
TGTGCCAGCAGTGACACAGTCTCTTCCTCTGGGGCCAACGTCCTGACTTTC
CASSDTVSSSGANVLTF
>.|TRBJ2-7|many|TRBV7-9|11
TGTGCCAGCAGCGCCTACTACGAGCAGTACTTC
CASSAYYEQYF
>.|TRBJ1-2|few|TRBV28|14
TGTGCCAGCACCATGCGCCCCCCCAACTATGGCTACACCTTC
CASTMRPPNYGYTF
>.|TRBJ2-1|.|TRBV5-1|15
TGCGCCAGCAGCCCGTTGGGAGGAGAAGGGAGTGAGCAGTTCTTC
CASSPLGGEGSEQFF
>.|TRBJ1-1|few|TRBV12-3/TRBV12-4|13
TGTGCCAGCATCCAGGGTCTGAACACTGAAGCTTTCTTT
CASIQGLNTEAFF
>TRBD2|TRBJ2-1|.|TRBV5-1|14
TGCGCCAGCAGCCAGGGACTAGAGAACAATGAGCAGTTCTTC
CASSQGLENNEQFF
>.|TRBJ1-4|.|TRBV19|15
TGTGCCAGTAGTAAACGACAGCAACTTAATGAAAAACTGTTTTTT
CASSKRQQLNEKLFF
>TRBD2|TRBJ2-1|.|TRBV5-4|16
TGTGCCAGCAGCTCCAGAGCGGGAATTGCCTACAATGAGCAGTTCTTC
CASSSRAGIAYNEQFF
>TRBD2|TRBJ2-7|.|TRBV5-1|15
TGCGCCAGCAGCTCCGGGACTAGCGGGAGCGACGAGCAGTACTTC
CASSSGTSGSDEQYF
>.|TRBJ2-7|once|TRBV15|14
TGTGCCACCAGCCCCCGAGGGTTCTCCTACGAGCAGTACTTC
CATSPRGFSYEQYF
>.|TRBJ1-3|few|TRBV6-5|15
TGTGCCAGCAGCAGAACCCAGGGTGTTGGAAACACCATATATTTT
CASSRTQGVGNTIYF
>TRBD2|TRBJ2-5|.|TRBV7-2|17
TGTGCCAGCAGCTTAGTACTAGCGGGGGAGTACCAAGAGACCCAGTACTTC
CASSLVLAGEYQETQYF
>.|TRBJ2-3|.|TRBV5-4|15
TGTGCCAGCTTCCTCCCCGGGACTAGCACAGATACGCAGTATTTT
CASFLPGTSTDTQYF
>.|TRBJ2-2|once|TRBV9|15
TGTGCCAGCAGCGTACTAGCGAGCAACACCGGGGAGCTGTTTTTT
CASSVLASNTGELFF
>.|TRBJ1-1|.|TRBV12-3/TRBV12-4|13
TGTGCCAGCAGTTTAAGGGGCGGCACTGAAGCTTTCTTT
CASSLRGGTEAFF
>TRBD1|TRBJ1-2|.|TRBV28|14
TGTGCCAGCAGTTTAGACCCGACAGGGCTTGGCTACACCTTC
CASSLDPTGLGYTF
>.|TRBJ2-7|.|TRBV6-6|15
TGTGCCAGCAGAATTGGGGGGGCGGACTCCTACGAGCAGTACTTC
CASRIGGADSYEQYF
>.|TRBJ2-7|few|TRBV4-1|13
TGCGCCAGCAGCCAAGACGGGGGGCTCGAGCAGTACTTC
CASSQDGGLEQYF
>.|TRBJ1-6|.|TRBV30|14
TGTGCCTGGAGTGTACTCGGGAGGAATTCACCCCTCCACTTT
CAWSVLGRNSPLHF
>TRBD1|TRBJ2-1|.|TRBV27|14
TGTGCCAGCAGCCGGACAGGAGCTAACAATGAGCAGTTCTTC
CASSRTGANNEQFF
>.|TRBJ2-7|.|TRBV10-3|17
TGTGCCATCAGTGAGTTAGACAGGGCGGGGGGTTCCTACGAGCAGTACTTC
CAISELDRAGGSYEQYF
>TRBD1|TRBJ2-7|.|TRBV27|15
TGTGCCAGCAGCAACCCAGGACAGGGCCTGAGGGAGCAGTACTTC
CASSNPGQGLREQYF
>TRBD2|TRBJ2-1|.|TRBV10-3|18
TGTGCCATCAGTGGACCTAGCGGAGGCGAGGATTTCTACAATGAGCAGTTCTTC
CAISGPSGGEDFYNEQFF
>TRBD1|TRBJ2-1|.|TRBV29-1|14
TGCAGCGTTGCGGGGGGACAGGGGAGGAATGAGCAGTTCTTC
CSVAGGQGRNEQFF
>.|TRBJ2-7|.|TRBV9|12
TGTGCCAGCAGCGGGAGAGGATACGAGCAGTACTTC
CASSGRGYEQYF
>TRBD1|TRBJ1-2|.|TRBV19|13
TGTGCCAGTATGGAACAGGGGGGCTTGGGCTACACCTTC
CASMEQGGLGYTF
>.|TRBJ1-2|once|TRBV5-5|16
TGTGCCAGCAGCTACGAACCGACAGAGGCTAACTATGGCTACACCTTC
CASSYEPTEANYGYTF
>TRBD2|TRBJ2-5|.|TRBV28|15
TGTGCCAGCGTGGAAAAGCGGGGGGGTGGAGAGACCCAGTACTTC
CASVEKRGGGETQYF
>TRBD2|TRBJ2-1|.|TRBV7-2|15
TGTGCCAGCAGCTTAGCGAGCGGGATATACAATGAGCAGTTCTTC
CASSLASGIYNEQFF
>TRBD1|TRBJ1-6|.|TRBV19|13
TGTGCCAGCGGACAGGGTGGGAATTCACCCCTCCACTTT
CASGQGGNSPLHF
>.|TRBJ1-3|.|TRBV10-3|16
TGTGCCATCAGTGACCCCGCGGGACGATCTGGAAACACCATATATTTT
CAISDPAGRSGNTIYF
>.|TRBJ2-1|.|TRBV5-1|16
TGCGCCAGCAGCTTGGTTTCGGGAATGACCTACAATGAGCAGTTCTTC
CASSLVSGMTYNEQFF
>TRBD2|TRBJ2-2|once|TRBV6-5|15
TGTGCCAGCAAGGGTAGCGGGTCTAACACCGGGGAGCTGTTTTTT
CASKGSGSNTGELFF
>.|TRBJ1-5|few|TRBV21-1|13
TGTGCCAGCAGCGCAACAGGGTTTCAGCCCCAGCATTTT
CASSATGFQPQHF
>.|TRBJ2-2|.|TRBV19|13
TGTGCCAGTAGTCTATTAGTCGCCGGGGAGCTGTTTTTT
CASSLLVAGELFF
>.|TRBJ1-1|.|TRBV11-1|13
TGTGCCAGCAGCTTAAACAGCCCCAGTGGAGCTTTCTTT
CASSLNSPSGAFF
>.|TRBJ1-2|.|TRBV30|15
TGTGCCTGGAGCGCCCCGGGTGACTATAGGGTTGGCTACACCTTC
CAWSAPGDYRVGYTF
>TRBD2|TRBJ2-3|.|TRBV3-1/TRBV3-2|15
TGTGCCAGCAGCCAAGTTGGCGGGAGACTAGATACGCAGTATTTT
CASSQVGGRLDTQYF
>.|TRBJ1-4|.|TRBV5-1|14
TGCGCCAGCAGCCGGATCCAGGCTGGGGAAAAACTGTTTTTT
CASSRIQAGEKLFF
>TRBD1|TRBJ2-1|.|TRBV11-3|16
TGTGCCAGCAGCTTAGTTCTGACAGGGATTATCAATGAGCAGTTCTTC
CASSLVLTGIINEQFF
>.|TRBJ2-2|.|TRBV3-1/TRBV3-2|16
TGTGCCAGCAGCCAAGTAACGGGGGGCTACACCGGGGAGCTGTTTTTT
CASSQVTGGYTGELFF
>TRBD2|TRBJ2-1|.|TRBV28|17
TGTGCCAGCAGTCACCGGAGGCTAGCGGGGGGGGGCAATGAGCAGTTCTTC
CASSHRRLAGGGNEQFF
>.|TRBJ1-5|.|TRBV5-8|15
TGTGCCAGCAGCTTTACAGGGATCTTCAATCAGCCCCAGCATTTT
CASSFTGIFNQPQHF
>TRBD1|TRBJ1-2|few|TRBV6-5|15
TGTGCCAGCAGTCGTGGGACAGGGGCCTCCTATGGCTACACCTTC
CASSRGTGASYGYTF
>.|TRBJ2-7|once|TRBV3-1/TRBV3-2|12
TGTGCCAGCAGCCAAGCAGGGCACGAGCAGTACTTC
CASSQAGHEQYF
>.|TRBJ2-7|.|TRBV9|14
TGTGCCAGCAGCGCCGGGACTCACACCTACGAGCAGTACTTC
CASSAGTHTYEQYF
>TRBD2|TRBJ2-3|.|TRBV6-2/TRBV6-3|18
TGTGCCAGCAGTACCTCGGGGCCCCTAGCGGGAGTGACAGATACGCAGTATTTT
CASSTSGPLAGVTDTQYF
>.|TRBJ1-2|.|TRBV5-6|14
TGTGCCAGCGACGGGGGGTCCGGGAACTATGGCTACACCTTC
CASDGGSGNYGYTF
>.|TRBJ1-5|.|TRBV6-5|14
TGTGCCAGCAGTTCTAGTAATAGCAATCAGCCCCAGCATTTT
CASSSSNSNQPQHF
>.|TRBJ2-2|.|TRBV30|13
TGTGCCTGGAAGGCGGGGAACACCGGGGAGCTGTTTTTT
CAWKAGNTGELFF